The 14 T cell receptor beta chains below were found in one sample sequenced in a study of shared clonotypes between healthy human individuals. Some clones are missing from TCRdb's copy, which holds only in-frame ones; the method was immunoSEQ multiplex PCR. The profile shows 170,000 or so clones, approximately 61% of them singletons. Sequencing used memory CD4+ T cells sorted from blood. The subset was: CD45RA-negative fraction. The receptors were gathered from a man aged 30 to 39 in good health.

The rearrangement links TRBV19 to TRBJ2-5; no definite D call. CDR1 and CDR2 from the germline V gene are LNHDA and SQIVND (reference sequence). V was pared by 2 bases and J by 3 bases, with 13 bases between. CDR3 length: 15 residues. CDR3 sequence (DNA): TGTGCCAGTAGTATACGGTGGAGTCTGGAAGAGACCCAGTACTTC. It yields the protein CASSIRWSLEETQYF. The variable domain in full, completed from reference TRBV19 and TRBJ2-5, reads DGGITQSPKYLFRKEGQNVTLSCEQNLNHDAMYWYRQDPGQGLRLIYYSQIVNDFQKGDIAEGYSVSREKKESFPLTVTSAQKNPTAFYLCASSIRWSLEETQYFGPGTRLLVL.

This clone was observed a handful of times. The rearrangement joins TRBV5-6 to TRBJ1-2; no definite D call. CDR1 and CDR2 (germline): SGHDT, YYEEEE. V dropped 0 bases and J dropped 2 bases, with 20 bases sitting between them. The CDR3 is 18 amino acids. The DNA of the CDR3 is TGTGCCAGCAGCTTGGGGGAGGTAAGAAGGTCGTCCAACTATGGCTACACCTTC. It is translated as CASSLGEVRRSSNYGYTF.

CDR3 sequence (DNA): TGTGCCAGCGGGTTGGGATTAGCGGGAGTCTACGAGCAGTACTTC. Encoded protein: CASGLGLAGVYEQYF. The V gene is TRBV7-9, the J gene TRBJ2-7, with 9 bases lining up with TRBD2. CDR1 is SEHNR, CDR2 FQNEAQ, per germline (reference sequence). CDR3 size: 15 residues. With 8 bases clipped from V and 3 bases from J, the junction kept 11 bases outside the gene matches. Variable domain in full (rest from reference TRBV7-9 and TRBJ2-7): DTGVSQNPRHKITKRGQNVTFRCDPISEHNRLYWYRQTLGQGPEFLTYFQNEAQLEKSRLLSDRFSAERPKGSFSTLEIQRTEQGDSAMYLCASGLGLAGVYEQYFGPGTRLTVT.

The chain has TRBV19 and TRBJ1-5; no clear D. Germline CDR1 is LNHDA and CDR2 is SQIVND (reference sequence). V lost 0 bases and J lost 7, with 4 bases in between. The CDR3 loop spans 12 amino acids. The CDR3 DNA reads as TGTGCCAGTAGTATAGATATACAGCCCCAGCATTTT. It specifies CASSIDIQPQHF.

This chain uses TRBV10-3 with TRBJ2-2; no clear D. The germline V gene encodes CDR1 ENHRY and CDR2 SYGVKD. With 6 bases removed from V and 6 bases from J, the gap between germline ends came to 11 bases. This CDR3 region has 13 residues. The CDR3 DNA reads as TGTGCCATCAGCGCCCTGCAGCCCGGGGAGCTGTTTTTT. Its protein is CAISALQPGELFF.

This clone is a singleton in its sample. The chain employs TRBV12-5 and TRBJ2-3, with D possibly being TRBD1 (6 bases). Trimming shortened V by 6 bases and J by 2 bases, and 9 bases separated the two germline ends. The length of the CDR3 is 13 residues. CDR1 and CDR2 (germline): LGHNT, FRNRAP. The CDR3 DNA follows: TGTGCTAGTGGACAGGGACCCACAGATACGCAGTATTTT. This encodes CASGQGPTDTQYF. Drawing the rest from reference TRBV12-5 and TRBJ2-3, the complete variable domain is DARVTQTPRHKVTEMGQEVTMRCQPILGHNTVFWYRQTMMQGLELLAYFRNRAPLDDSGMPKDRFSAEMPDATLATLKIQPSEPRDSAVYFCASGQGPTDTQYFGPGTRLTVL.

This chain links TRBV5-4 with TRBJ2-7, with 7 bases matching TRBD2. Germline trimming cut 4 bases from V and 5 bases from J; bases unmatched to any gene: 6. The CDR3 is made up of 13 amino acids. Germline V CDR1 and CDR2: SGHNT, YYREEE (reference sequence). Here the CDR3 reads CASSPAGAHEQYF. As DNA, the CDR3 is TGTGCCAGCAGCCCTGCGGGAGCCCACGAGCAGTACTTC. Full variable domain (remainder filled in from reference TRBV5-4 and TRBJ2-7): ETGVTQSPTHLIKTRGQQVTLRCSSQSGHNTVSWYQQALGQGPQFIFQYYREEENGRGNFPPRFSGLQFPNYSSELNVNALELDDSALYLCASSPAGAHEQYFGPGTRLTVT.

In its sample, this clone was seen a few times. The CDR3 here is CASSEIEWGGETQYF. The CDR3 DNA is TGCGCCAGCAGTGAGATAGAGTGGGGAGGCGAGACCCAGTACTTC. The V call is TRBV10-2, the J call TRBJ2-5; the D gene is possibly TRBD2 (6 bases). V lost 2 bases and J lost 5, with 15 bases in between. The germline CDR1 and CDR2 sequences are WSHSY and SAAADI. CDR3 size: 15 residues.

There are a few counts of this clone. The CDR3 bases are TGTGCCAGCAGCCAGTGGGGGGGCGCTAGCGGGAGCTACGAGCAGTACTTC. It yields the protein CASSQWGGASGSYEQYF. The genes are TRBV4-2 and TRBJ2-7; 10 bases are shared with TRBD2. Per the germline V gene, CDR1 is LGHNA and CDR2 is YNFKEQ. V shed 3 bases and J 3 bases; nucleotides not matched to a gene: 11. The length of the CDR3 is 17 residues.

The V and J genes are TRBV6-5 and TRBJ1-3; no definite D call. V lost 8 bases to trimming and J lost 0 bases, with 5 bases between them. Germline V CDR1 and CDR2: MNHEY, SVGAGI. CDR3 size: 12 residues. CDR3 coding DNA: TGTGCCAGCGAGGGCTCTGGAAACACCATATATTTT. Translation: CASEGSGNTIYF.

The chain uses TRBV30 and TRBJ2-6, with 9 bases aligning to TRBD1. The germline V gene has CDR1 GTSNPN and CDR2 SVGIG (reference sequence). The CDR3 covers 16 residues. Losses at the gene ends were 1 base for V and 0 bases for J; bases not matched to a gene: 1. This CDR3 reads CAWSGTGVSGANVLTF. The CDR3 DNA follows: TGTGCCTGGAGTGGGACAGGGGTCTCTGGGGCCAACGTCCTGACTTTC. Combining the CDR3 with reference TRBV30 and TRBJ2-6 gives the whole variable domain SQTIHQWPATLVQPVGSPLSLECTVEGTSNPNLYWYRQAAGRGLQLLFYSVGIGQISSEVPQNLSASRPQDRQFILSSKKLLLSDSGFYLCAWSGTGVSGANVLTFGAGSRLTVL.

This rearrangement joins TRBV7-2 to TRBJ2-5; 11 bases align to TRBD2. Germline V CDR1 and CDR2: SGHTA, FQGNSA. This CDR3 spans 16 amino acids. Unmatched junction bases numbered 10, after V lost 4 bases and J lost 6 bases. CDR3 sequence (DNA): TGTGCCAGCAGCTCGCCGGGACTAGCGGCTATTCAGACCCAGTACTTC. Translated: CASSSPGLAAIQTQYF.

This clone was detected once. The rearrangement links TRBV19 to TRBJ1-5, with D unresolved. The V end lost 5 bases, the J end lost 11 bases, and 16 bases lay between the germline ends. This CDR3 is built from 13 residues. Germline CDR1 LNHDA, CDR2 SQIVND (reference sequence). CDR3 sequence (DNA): TGTGCCAGTAGTTTCGCGACCGCGAGGTCCCAGCATTTT. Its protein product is CASSFATARSQHF.

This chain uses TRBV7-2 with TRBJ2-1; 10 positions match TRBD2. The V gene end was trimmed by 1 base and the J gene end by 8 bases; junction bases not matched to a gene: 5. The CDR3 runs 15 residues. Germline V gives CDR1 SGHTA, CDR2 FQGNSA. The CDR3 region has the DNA TGTGCCAGCAGCTTAGGTCTAGCGGGAGTGTATGAGCAGTTCTTC. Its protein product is CASSLGLAGVYEQFF.